These T cell receptor beta chains were read from a single sample in a study of cytomegalovirus exposure and HLA in healthy donors. Profiling relied on immunoSEQ multiplex PCR, and the TCRdb table lists in-frame clones only, not all of them. This table holds approximately 150,000 clones, roughly 80% found once. Sequencing was performed on PBMCs. The receptors shown here come from a woman aged 25 to 45 in good health and CMV-seropositive. The CDR3 runs from the conserved cysteine through the conserved F or W. Each record gives: CDR3 DNA, CDR3 protein, J gene, clone size, D gene, V gene. D genes are given only for firm matches. A row's size may be missing; if present it is once, few, many or a size class.

TGCGCCAGCAGCCGTTCCCGGGACACCCTCTACAATGAGCAGTTCTTC	CASSRSRDTLYNEQFF	TRBJ2-1	few	NA	TRBV4-1
TGTGCCAGCAGTTTATGGGCCCCCTATAGGGGCACTGAAGCTTTCTTT	CASSLWAPYRGTEAFF	TRBJ1-1	NA	NA	TRBV27
TGTGCCAGCAGCGTACTAGGGAATGAGCAGTTCTTC	CASSVLGNEQFF	TRBJ2-1	NA	NA	TRBV6-6
TGTGCCAGCAGTGAAGGACTAGCGGGGTACAATGAGCAGTTCTTC	CASSEGLAGYNEQFF	TRBJ2-1	NA	TRBD2	TRBV2
TGCGCCAGCAGCCCTCAGGGGTTCACTGAAGCTTTCTTT	CASSPQGFTEAFF	TRBJ1-1	NA	NA	TRBV5-1
TGTGCCAGCAGCCGGAATTTTAGGGGGTCCTCCTACGAGCAGTACTTC	CASSRNFRGSSYEQYF	TRBJ2-7	NA	NA	TRBV11-2
TGCGCCAGCAGCTTGGCTGGCCAGTCCTATGGCTACACCTTC	CASSLAGQSYGYTF	TRBJ1-2	NA	NA	TRBV5-1
TGTGCCAGTAGTAGGGGGGGACGGTATAATTCACCCCTCCACTTT	CASSRGGRYNSPLHF	TRBJ1-6	NA	NA	TRBV19
TGTGCCAGCAGCTTCGGACAGGGCCTATATGTTGGCTACACCTTC	CASSFGQGLYVGYTF	TRBJ1-2	NA	TRBD1	TRBV7-2
TGCGCCAGCAGCCCCGTAGGGACAGGGGCAAGAGGAAACACCATATATTTT	CASSPVGTGARGNTIYF	TRBJ1-3	NA	TRBD1	TRBV4-3
TGTGCCAGCAGCTCGAGACAGGGGCCAAGCACAGATACGCAGTATTTT	CASSSRQGPSTDTQYF	TRBJ2-3	NA	TRBD1	TRBV7-9
TGCGCCAGCAGCTCCTACAGGGAAATCAACGAGCAGTACTTC	CASSSYREINEQYF	TRBJ2-7	NA	NA	TRBV5-1
TGTGCCAGCAGCTTGGGGGACAGGGTGGGGGAGCAGTACTTC	CASSLGDRVGEQYF	TRBJ2-7	few	TRBD1	TRBV5-5
TGTGCCACCAGCCCAGCGGGACCCCACAATGAGCAGTTCTTC	CATSPAGPHNEQFF	TRBJ2-1	few	TRBD2	TRBV15
TGCGCCAGCAGCTTGGACGGGGGGATCGATGGCTACACCTTC	CASSLDGGIDGYTF	TRBJ1-2	NA	NA	TRBV5-1
TGTGCCAGCAGTTTAGGGAGGGTCGCAGGGAACTATGGCTACACCTTC	CASSLGRVAGNYGYTF	TRBJ1-2	NA	NA	TRBV28
TGTGCCAGCAGCGCCAATACAGGGGTCCATAATTCACCCCTCCACTTT	CASSANTGVHNSPLHF	TRBJ1-6	NA	TRBD1	TRBV7-6
TGTGCCAGCAGAGTCGGGGGGGCGGGAGAGACCCAGTACTTC	CASRVGGAGETQYF	TRBJ2-5	NA	TRBD2	TRBV4-2
TGTGCCAGCAGCCCCCTTTGGACAGGGATGAACACTGAAGCTTTCTTT	CASSPLWTGMNTEAFF	TRBJ1-1	NA	TRBD1	TRBV7-9
TGTGCCTGCACCCTTGGGGAGAACTATGGCTACACCTTC	CACTLGENYGYTF	TRBJ1-2	NA	NA	TRBV30
TGTGCCAGCAGCCCCTTGGCGCGGGGGGGATTGGTAGATGAGCAGTTCTTC	CASSPLARGGLVDEQFF	TRBJ2-1	NA	TRBD2	TRBV7-3
TGCAGCGTTGAACCACCCCGGCGGGGGGGGACTGAAGCTTTCTTT	CSVEPPRRGGTEAFF	TRBJ1-1	NA	NA	TRBV29-1
TGTGCCAGTAGTAGGGAGGCAAGGGGCAATCAGCCCCAGCATTTT	CASSREARGNQPQHF	TRBJ1-5	NA	NA	TRBV19
TGCGCCAGCAGCCGCTCCAAACTACAGGATCAGCCCCAGCATTTT	CASSRSKLQDQPQHF	TRBJ1-5	NA	NA	TRBV4-1
TGTGCCAGCAGTTACTCTACGGAGGCTAATGAAAAACTGTTTTTT	CASSYSTEANEKLFF	TRBJ1-4	NA	NA	TRBV6-5
TGTGCCAGTAGTATAGATTCATACACTGAAGCTTTCTTT	CASSIDSYTEAFF	TRBJ1-1	NA	NA	TRBV19
TGTGCCAGCAGCTATGACAGAGAAGGAAACACCATATATTTT	CASSYDREGNTIYF	TRBJ1-3	once	NA	TRBV5-6
TGTGCCATCAGCCCGACAGCCGGCAGGGAAAAACTGTTTTTT	CAISPTAGREKLFF	TRBJ1-4	NA	NA	TRBV10-3
TGTGCCAGCAGTAAACCGGGACTTCTTCCCGACGAGCAGTACTTC	CASSKPGLLPDEQYF	TRBJ2-7	NA	NA	TRBV6-4
TGTGCCAGCAGCTACGTCTACGAGCAGTACTTC	CASSYVYEQYF	TRBJ2-7	NA	NA	TRBV2
TGCGCCAGCAGCTTGTCCGGCGGGGCCTACGAGCAGTACTTC	CASSLSGGAYEQYF	TRBJ2-7	once	NA	TRBV5-1
TGTGCCAGCAGCTTAGTCAAGGGTTGGGAGGAGACCCAGTACTTC	CASSLVKGWEETQYF	TRBJ2-5	NA	NA	TRBV11-2
TGTGCCAGCAGCTTAGGAAGGGAGGCTGAAGCTTTCTTT	CASSLGREAEAFF	TRBJ1-1	NA	NA	TRBV7-3
TGTGCCAGCAGTGAGGGGGCGATGGACAATCAGCCCCAGCATTTT	CASSEGAMDNQPQHF	TRBJ1-5	NA	NA	TRBV25-1
TGTGCCAGCAGCGGGGGGGCCAGGGGGGAGACCCAGTACTTC	CASSGGARGETQYF	TRBJ2-5	NA	NA	TRBV9
TGTGCCAGCAGTTTTTCGGGGGAGTCTACTAATGAAAAACTGTTTTTT	CASSFSGESTNEKLFF	TRBJ1-4	NA	NA	TRBV28
TGCGCCAGCAGCCGACCGAATCTAAGGACAGTTGGTAATTCACCCCTCCACTTT	CASSRPNLRTVGNSPLHF	TRBJ1-6	once	NA	TRBV4-1
TGTGCCAGCAGTTTATCGGCGGGGGCCCATTCACCCCTCCACTTT	CASSLSAGAHSPLHF	TRBJ1-6	NA	NA	TRBV27
TGTGCCAGCAGTCGTGACAGGGGTATTTCACCCCTCCACTTT	CASSRDRGISPLHF	TRBJ1-6	NA	TRBD1	TRBV6-6
TGCGCCAGCAGCCGGGGGGCGTACCAAGAGACCCAGTACTTC	CASSRGAYQETQYF	TRBJ2-5	NA	NA	TRBV5-1
TGCGCCAGCAGCTCCGGACTAGCGGGGGCCGATACGCAGTATTTT	CASSSGLAGADTQYF	TRBJ2-3	NA	TRBD2	TRBV5-1
TGTGCCAGCAGCTTATACGGTGGCGGCCCAAGCTCCTACAATGAGCAGTTCTTC	CASSLYGGGPSSYNEQFF	TRBJ2-1	few	NA	TRBV7-3
TGTGCCAGCGGCCTCGACAGGGGGCAAGGTACTGAAGCTTTCTTT	CASGLDRGQGTEAFF	TRBJ1-1	NA	TRBD1	TRBV7-9
TGTGCCAGTAGAGGTTCGAACACCGGGGAGCTGTTTTTT	CASRGSNTGELFF	TRBJ2-2	NA	NA	TRBV27
TGTGCCAGCACCCCCCAGGCCGGTCGGTTGGGGCCCGCAGATACGCAGTATTTT	CASTPQAGRLGPADTQYF	TRBJ2-3	once	NA	TRBV7-2
TGTGCCAGCAGTGACCAGGGGGCTGGCACTGAAGCTTTCTTT	CASSDQGAGTEAFF	TRBJ1-1	NA	TRBD1	TRBV6-1
TGTGCCAGCCCGGCCCCGGACAGGGGGTACAATGAGCAGTTCTTC	CASPAPDRGYNEQFF	TRBJ2-1	NA	TRBD1	TRBV18
TGCGCCAGCAGCGGGAACCCCCCAGGGTTAAACACTGAAGCTTTCTTT	CASSGNPPGLNTEAFF	TRBJ1-1	NA	NA	TRBV5-1